This is a list of T cell receptor beta chains from one sample in a study of response to subunit inactivated influenza vaccine. TCRdb reprocessed the RT-PCR reads with MiXCR, giving one entry per CDR3 protein. Of 550,000 to 800,000 distinct CDR3 sequences listed, roughly 13% are singletons. The sequencing here drew on PBMCs from blood, taken roughly 2 weeks before vaccination. The receptors were sampled from a man aged 50-60 years who received an inactivated influenza vaccine. CDR3s include the opening cysteine and the closing phenylalanine or tryptophan. Each record gives: J gene, V gene, CDR3 protein.

>TRBJ2-6|TRBV28
CASSLPRDRLSGANVLTF
>TRBJ1-2|TRBV3-1
CASSRTDNYGYTF
>TRBJ2-1|TRBV20-1
CSAYRRKTEQFF
>TRBJ2-2|TRBV15
CATRQEGTGELFF
>TRBJ1-1|TRBV12-3/TRBV12-4
CASRPQLMNTEAFF
>TRBJ1-1|TRBV6-1
CASSEVGMGTEAFF
>TRBJ2-3|TRBV4-2
CASSHNPGQGSTDTQYF
>TRBJ2-7|TRBV20-1
CSASRTPREQYF
>TRBJ2-1|TRBV24-1
CATTDAGENEQFF
>TRBJ1-6|TRBV20-1
CSARTTGANSPLHF
>TRBJ2-6|TRBV4-3
CASSQDRAYSGANVLTF
>TRBJ2-1|TRBV13
CASSLEEAFSYNEQFF
>TRBJ1-5|TRBV29-1
CRSHPHQPQHF
>TRBJ2-3|TRBV7-9
CASSLAGSSDTQYF
>TRBJ1-4|TRBV3-1
CASSQDWSENEKLFF
>TRBJ1-2|TRBV3-1
CASSLRNNYGYTF
>TRBJ2-2|TRBV12-3/TRBV12-4
CASISGTGGDGELFF
>TRBJ2-4|TRBV15
CATSRSIGPKNIQYF
>TRBJ2-7|TRBV2
CASEGQGVSYEQYF
>TRBJ2-4|TRBV20-1
CSARDIRGGTKNIQYF
>TRBJ2-5|TRBV6-1
CASSPRTALEETQYF
>TRBJ2-7|TRBV20-1
CSARDPGTSGALPYEQYF
>TRBJ1-2|TRBV29-1
CSVESAYGYTF
>TRBJ1-6|TRBV4-3
CASSQVEGGGASPLHF
>TRBJ1-5|TRBV20-1
CCAREPGPLRQPQHF
>TRBJ1-6|TRBV10-2
CASSQQGGNSPLHF
>TRBJ2-4|TRBV7-2
CASTPPTENIQYF
>TRBJ2-2|TRBV7-2
CASRNQPTGELFF
>TRBJ2-1|TRBV7-9
CASSLATLHEQFF
>TRBJ1-1|TRBV15
CATSRGTFNTEAFF
>TRBJ2-1|TRBV7-9
CASSFHEQFF
>TRBJ1-2|TRBV20-1
CSARDVQGRSSNYGYTF
>TRBJ2-1|TRBV9
CASSVASGRTYNEQFF
>TRBJ2-7|TRBV27
CASSFRTGEVIYEQYF
>TRBJ1-2|TRBV7-2
CASVKSGGRRGYTF
>TRBJ2-2|TRBV5-1
CASSRRFGELFF
>TRBJ2-1|TRBV24-1
CATSRRGPYYNEQFF
>TRBJ1-1|TRBV29-1
CSVRGTEAFF
>TRBJ2-3|TRBV20-1
CSVHSGGSTDTQYF
>TRBJ2-3|TRBV30
CAWSVDEDTQYF
>TRBJ2-7|TRBV29-1
CSVGNLWTGGDYEQYF
>TRBJ2-5|TRBV20-1
CSARARTNQETQYF
>TRBJ2-3|TRBV25-1
CASSGGPQVDTQYF
>TRBJ2-5|TRBV20-1
CSAWDWQETQYF
>TRBJ2-2|TRBV20-1
CSAPGTSGRVAGELFF
>TRBJ1-2|TRBV12-3/TRBV12-4
CASSFRGQGYYTF
>TRBJ1-1|TRBV7-2
CASSSGAAYTEAFF
>TRBJ2-1|TRBV6-2/TRBV6-3
CASSYSPFYNEQFF
>TRBJ1-5|TRBV6-1
CASSPDRGIIQPQHF
>TRBJ2-1|TRBV9
CASSSSSGLAVENEQFF
>TRBJ2-2|TRBV18
CASSPPSGGDTGELFF
>TRBJ2-1|TRBV12-3/TRBV12-4
CASSFSWGRSSYNEQFF
>TRBJ2-3|TRBV5-1
CASSYGTSGGIPDTQYF
>TRBJ1-3|TRBV5-1
CASSLAPGQGLSGNTIYF
>TRBJ2-1|TRBV20-1
CSASRPSGSIEQFF
>TRBJ2-1|TRBV18
CASSPNGQIPQDNEQFF
>TRBJ2-7|TRBV5-1
CASSFMAGTGHEQYF
>TRBJ2-7|TRBV20-1
CSARVATSGVGEQYF
>TRBJ2-2|TRBV4-3
CASSPGLAGANTGELFF